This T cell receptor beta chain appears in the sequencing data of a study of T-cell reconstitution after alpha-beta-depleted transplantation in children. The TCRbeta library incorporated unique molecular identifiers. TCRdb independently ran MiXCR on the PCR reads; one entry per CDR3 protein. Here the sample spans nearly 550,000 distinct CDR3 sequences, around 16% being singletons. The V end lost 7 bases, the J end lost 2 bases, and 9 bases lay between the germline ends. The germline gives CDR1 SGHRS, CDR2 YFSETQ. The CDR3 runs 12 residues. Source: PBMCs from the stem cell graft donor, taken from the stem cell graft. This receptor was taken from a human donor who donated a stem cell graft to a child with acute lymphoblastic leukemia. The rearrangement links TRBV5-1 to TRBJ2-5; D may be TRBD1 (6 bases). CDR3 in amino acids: CASARGQETQYF. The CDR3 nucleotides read TGCGCCAGCGCGAGGGGGCAAGAGACCCAGTACTTC.